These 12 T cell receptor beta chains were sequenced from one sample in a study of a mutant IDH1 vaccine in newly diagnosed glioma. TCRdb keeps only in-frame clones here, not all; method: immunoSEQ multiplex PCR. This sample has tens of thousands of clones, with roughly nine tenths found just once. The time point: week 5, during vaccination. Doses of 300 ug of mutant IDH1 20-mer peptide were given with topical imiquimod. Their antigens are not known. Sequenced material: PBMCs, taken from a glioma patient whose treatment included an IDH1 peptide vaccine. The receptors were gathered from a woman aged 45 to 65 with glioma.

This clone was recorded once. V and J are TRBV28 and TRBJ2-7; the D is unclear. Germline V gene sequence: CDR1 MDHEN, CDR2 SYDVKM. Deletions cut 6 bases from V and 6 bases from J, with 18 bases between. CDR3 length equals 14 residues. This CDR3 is CASSGVPLGSEQYF. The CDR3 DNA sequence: TGTGCCAGCAGCGGCGTCCCTCTTGGCTCCGAGCAGTACTTC. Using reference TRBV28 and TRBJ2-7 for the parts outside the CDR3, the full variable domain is DVKVTQSSRYLVKRTGEKVFLECVQDMDHENMFWYRQDPGLGLRLIYFSYDVKMKEKGDIPEGYSVSREKKERFSLILESASTNQTSMYLCASSGVPLGSEQYFGPGTRLTVT.

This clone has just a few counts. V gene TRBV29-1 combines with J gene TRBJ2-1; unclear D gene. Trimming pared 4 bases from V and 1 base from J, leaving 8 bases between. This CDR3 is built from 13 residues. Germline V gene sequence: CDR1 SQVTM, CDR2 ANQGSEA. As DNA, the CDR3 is TGCAGCGTTGCGTCGGTATCCTACAATGAGCAGTTCTTC. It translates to CSVASVSYNEQFF.

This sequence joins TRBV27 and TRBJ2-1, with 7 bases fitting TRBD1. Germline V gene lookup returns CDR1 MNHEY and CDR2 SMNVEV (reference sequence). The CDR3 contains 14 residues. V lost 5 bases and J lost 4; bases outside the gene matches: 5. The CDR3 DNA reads TGTGCCAGCAGTCCCGGACAGGTTTACAATGAGCAGTTCTTC. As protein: CASSPGQVYNEQFF.

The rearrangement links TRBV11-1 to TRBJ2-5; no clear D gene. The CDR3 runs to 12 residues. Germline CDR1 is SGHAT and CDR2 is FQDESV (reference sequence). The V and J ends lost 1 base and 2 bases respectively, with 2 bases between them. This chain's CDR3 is CASSLGQETQYF. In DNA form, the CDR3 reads TGTGCCAGCAGCTTAGGGCAAGAGACCCAGTACTTC. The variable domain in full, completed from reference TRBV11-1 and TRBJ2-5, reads EAEVAQSPRYKITEKSQAVAFWCDPISGHATLYWYRQILGQGPELLVQFQDESVVDDSQLPKDRFSAERLKGVDSTLKIQPAELGDSAMYLCASSLGQETQYFGPGTRLLVL.

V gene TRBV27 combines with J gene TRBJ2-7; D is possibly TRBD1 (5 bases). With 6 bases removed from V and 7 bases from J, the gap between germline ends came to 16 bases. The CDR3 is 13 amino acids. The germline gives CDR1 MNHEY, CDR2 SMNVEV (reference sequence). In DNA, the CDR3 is TGTGCCAGCAGCGCTAGAGCTAGGGGTGAGCAGTACTTC. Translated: CASSARARGEQYF.

CDR3 in amino acids: CASSLEPLAGERSSYNEQFF. As DNA, the CDR3 is TGCGCCAGCAGCTTGGAGCCTCTAGCGGGAGAAAGGAGCTCCTACAATGAGCAGTTCTTC. The chain combines TRBV5-1 with TRBJ2-1; 10 nucleotides line up with TRBD2. Looked up from germline, CDR1 is SGHRS and CDR2 is YFSETQ. V lost 0 bases and J lost 0; bases outside the gene matches: 12. The CDR3 consists of 20 residues.

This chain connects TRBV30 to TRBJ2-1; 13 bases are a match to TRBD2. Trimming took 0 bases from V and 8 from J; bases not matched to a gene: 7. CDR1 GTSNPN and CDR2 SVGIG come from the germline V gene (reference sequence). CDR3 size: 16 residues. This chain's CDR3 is CAWSVGLAGEIDEQFF. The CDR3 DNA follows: TGTGCCTGGAGTGTAGGACTAGCGGGAGAAATAGATGAGCAGTTCTTC.

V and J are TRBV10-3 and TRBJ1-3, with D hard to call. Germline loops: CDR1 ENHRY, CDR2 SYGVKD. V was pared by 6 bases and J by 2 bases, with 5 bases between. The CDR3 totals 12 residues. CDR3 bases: TGTGCCATCAGCCCGGCTGGAAACACCATATATTTT. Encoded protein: CAISPAGNTIYF.

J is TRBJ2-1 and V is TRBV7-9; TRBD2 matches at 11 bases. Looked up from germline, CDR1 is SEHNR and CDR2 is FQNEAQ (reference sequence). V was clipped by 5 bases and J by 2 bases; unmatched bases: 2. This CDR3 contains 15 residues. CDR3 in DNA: TGTGCCAGCAGCGCGACTAGCGGGACCTACAATGAGCAGTTCTTC. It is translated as CASSATSGTYNEQFF.

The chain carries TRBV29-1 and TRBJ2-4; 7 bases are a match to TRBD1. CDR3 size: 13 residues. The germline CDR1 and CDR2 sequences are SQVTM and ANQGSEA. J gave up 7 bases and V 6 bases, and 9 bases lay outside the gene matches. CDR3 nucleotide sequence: TGCAGCGTGGGGGACAGCTTGTCTAACATTCAGTACTTC. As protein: CSVGDSLSNIQYF.

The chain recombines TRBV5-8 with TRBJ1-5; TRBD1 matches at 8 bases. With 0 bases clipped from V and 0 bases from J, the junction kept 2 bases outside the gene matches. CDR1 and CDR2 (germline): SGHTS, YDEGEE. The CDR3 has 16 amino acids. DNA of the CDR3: TGTGCCAGCAGCTTGGTACAGGGGGTTAGCAATCAGCCCCAGCATTTT. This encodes CASSLVQGVSNQPQHF.

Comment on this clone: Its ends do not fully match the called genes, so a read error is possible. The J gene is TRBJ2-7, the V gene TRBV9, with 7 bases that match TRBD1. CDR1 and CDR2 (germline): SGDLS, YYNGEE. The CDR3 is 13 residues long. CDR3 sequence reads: CAGSDGTVDEQYF. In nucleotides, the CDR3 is TGTGCCGGCAGCGATGGGACAGTCGACGAGCAGTACTTC.